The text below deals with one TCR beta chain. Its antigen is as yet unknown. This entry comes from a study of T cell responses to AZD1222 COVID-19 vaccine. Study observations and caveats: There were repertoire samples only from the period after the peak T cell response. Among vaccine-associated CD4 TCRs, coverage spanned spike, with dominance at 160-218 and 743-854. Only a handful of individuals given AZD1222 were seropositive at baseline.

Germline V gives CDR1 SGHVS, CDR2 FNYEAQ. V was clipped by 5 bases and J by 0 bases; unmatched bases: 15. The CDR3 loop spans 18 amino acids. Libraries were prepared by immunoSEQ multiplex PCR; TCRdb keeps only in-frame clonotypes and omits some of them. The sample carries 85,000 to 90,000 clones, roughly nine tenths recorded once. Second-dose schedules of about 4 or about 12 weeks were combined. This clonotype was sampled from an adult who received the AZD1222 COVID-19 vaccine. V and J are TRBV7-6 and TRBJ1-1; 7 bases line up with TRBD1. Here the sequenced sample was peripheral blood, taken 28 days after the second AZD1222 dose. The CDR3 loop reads CASSQSPQTGTMNTEAFF. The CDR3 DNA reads TGTGCCAGCAGCCAGTCCCCCCAGACAGGGACTATGAACACTGAAGCTTTCTTT.